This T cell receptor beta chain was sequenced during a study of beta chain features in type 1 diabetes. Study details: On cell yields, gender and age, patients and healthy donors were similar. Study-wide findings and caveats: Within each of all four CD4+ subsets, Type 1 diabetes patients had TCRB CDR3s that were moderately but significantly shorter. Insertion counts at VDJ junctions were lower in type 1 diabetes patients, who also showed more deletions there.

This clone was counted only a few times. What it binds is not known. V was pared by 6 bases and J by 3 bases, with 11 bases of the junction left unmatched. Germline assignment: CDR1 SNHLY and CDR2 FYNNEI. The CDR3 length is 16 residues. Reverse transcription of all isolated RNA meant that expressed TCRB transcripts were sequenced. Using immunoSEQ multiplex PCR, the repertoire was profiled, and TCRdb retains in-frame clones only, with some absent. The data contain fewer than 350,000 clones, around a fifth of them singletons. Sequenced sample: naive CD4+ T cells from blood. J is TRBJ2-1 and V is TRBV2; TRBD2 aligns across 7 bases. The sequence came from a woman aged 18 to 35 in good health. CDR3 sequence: CASSPSIGGGYNEQFF. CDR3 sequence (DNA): TGTGCCAGCAGCCCTTCAATAGGCGGGGGCTACAATGAGCAGTTCTTC. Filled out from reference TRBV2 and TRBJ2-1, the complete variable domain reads EPEVTQTPSHQVTQMGQEVILRCVPISNHLYFYWYRQILGQKVEFLVSFYNNEISEKSEIFDDQFSVERPDGSNFTLKIRSTKLEDSAMYFCASSPSIGGGYNEQFFGPGTRLTVL.